This record covers a single TCR beta chain. Its antigen is unknown. These data are taken from a study of early T cells in non-severe SARS-CoV-2 infection. Study information: The sequenced material was bulk RNA from unsorted whole blood, and its chains were unpaired.

Study-wide points: Anti-spike CD8 specificities were favored by VDJdb matching, whose results missed private and CD4 specificities.

Per germline, CDR1 SGHRS and CDR2 YFSETQ. This CDR3 has 15 residues. V lost 6 bases and J lost 0; bases outside the gene matches: 5. TCRdb called the 5' RACE reads again in MiXCR, with one record for every CDR3 protein. The sample has fewer than 100,000 distinct CDR3 sequences, around 17% seen once. The genes are TRBV5-1 and TRBJ2-3, with TRBD2 matching 9 bases. The specimen sequenced was whole blood. This clonotype was obtained from an adult who was a healthcare worker with PCR-confirmed SARS-CoV-2 infection or an uninfected control (not recorded which). The CDR3 is CASTIAGVSTDTQYF. CDR3 DNA: TGCGCCAGCACCATAGCGGGGGTCAGCACAGATACGCAGTATTTT.